This record concerns one T cell receptor beta chain sequence. This sample was taken from a study of blood T cell repertoires in COVID-19. Study details: The samples span acute and convalescent COVID-19 from the United States, Italy and Spain.

CDR3 length: 15 residues. CDR1 and CDR2 (germline): SQVTM, ANQGSEA. Unmatched junction bases numbered 10, after V lost 7 bases and J lost 0 bases. Using immunoSEQ multiplex PCR, the repertoire was profiled, and TCRdb retains in-frame clones only, with some absent. Here the sample spans 9,500 to 10,000 clones, about three quarters being singletons. The receptor comes from a man in his sixties with active COVID-19. The rearrangement uses TRBV29-1 and TRBJ1-1; 8 bases are shared with TRBD1. Specimen: peripheral blood. CDR3 in DNA: TGCAGCGCCGGTGAGGCAGGGGGCATGAACACTGAAGCTTTCTTT. Its translation is CSAGEAGGMNTEAFF.